One sample yielded the 32 T cell receptor beta chains listed below, sequenced in a study of T cell repertoires in ileal Crohn's disease. The data were produced by immunoSEQ multiplex PCR, yet TCRdb's version contains in-frame clones alone and is incomplete. The table has roughly 13,000 clones, around 82% seen once. The sample taken for sequencing was ileal tissue. The receptors here all came from an adult with Crohn's disease.

The V and J genes are TRBV6-1 and TRBJ2-7; possible D gene TRBD2, 5 bases. In germline, CDR1 is MNHNS, CDR2 SASEGT. V shed 8 bases and J shed 3 bases, with 14 bases lying between them. The CDR3 extends over 13 amino acids. The CDR3 reads CASGRAFDYEQYF. As DNA, the CDR3 is TGTGCCAGCGGGAGAGCTTTTGACTACGAGCAGTACTTC.

The chain is built from TRBV10-3 and TRBJ2-6; D not certain. In germline, CDR1 is ENHRY, CDR2 SYGVKD. V shed 0 bases and J shed 2 bases, with 11 bases lying between them. The CDR3 contains 17 residues. The CDR3 here is CAISESGLPTGANVLTF. The CDR3 nucleotides read TGTGCCATCAGTGAGTCTGGGCTTCCCACTGGGGCCAACGTCCTGACTTTC.

The sample holds a few counts of this clone. V and J are TRBV6-6 and TRBJ1-1, with D maybe TRBD1 (6 bases). Looked up from germline, CDR1 is MNHNY and CDR2 is SVGAGI (reference sequence). V was clipped by 6 bases and J by 1 base, with 12 bases between them. The CDR3 totals 14 residues. CDR3 nucleotides: TGTGCCAGCAGACGAAACAGGGAGAACACTGAAGCTTTCTTT. Protein sequence: CASRRNRENTEAFF.

The chain recombines TRBV10-2 with TRBJ2-7, with 9 bases that match TRBD1. V was pared by 3 bases and J by 0 bases, with 6 bases of the junction left unmatched. The germline CDR1 and CDR2 sequences are WSHSY and SAAADI. This CDR3 comprises 16 residues. In nucleotides, the CDR3 is TGCGCCAGCAGTGATATAGGGACAGGGCGCTCCTACGAGCAGTACTTC. It encodes CASSDIGTGRSYEQYF.

This clone appeared once. The chain uses TRBV15 and TRBJ2-5; 8 nucleotides match TRBD2. The CDR3 is made up of 16 amino acids. CDR1 and CDR2 from the germline V gene are LNHNV and YYDKDF (reference sequence). V gave up 8 bases and J gave up 6 bases; unmatched junction bases: 17. Written as DNA, the CDR3 is TGTGCCACCTCCAACGGGGGGGCCTCGACGGAGAAGACCCAGTACTTC. Its protein product is CATSNGGASTEKTQYF.

The chain recombines TRBV25-1 with TRBJ2-2; 8 nucleotides agree with TRBD1. Germline lookup yields CDR1 MGHDK and CDR2 SYGVNS. The ends lost 10 bases at V and 4 bases at J; junction bases unmatched: 5. CDR3 length equals 13 residues. For the CDR3, the DNA is TGTGCCATCTCGACAGGGGTCACCGGGGAGCTGTTTTTT. Amino acids: CAISTGVTGELFF.

The V call is TRBV6-5, the J call TRBJ2-5; D perhaps matches TRBD2 (6 bases). V shed 1 base and J shed 0 bases, with 9 bases lying between them. Germline V gene data show CDR1 as MNHEY and CDR2 as SVGAGI. This CDR3 spans 15 amino acids. The CDR3 is CASSYFGRNQETQYF. CDR3 DNA sequence: TGTGCCAGCAGTTACTTTGGGAGGAACCAAGAGACCCAGTACTTC.

This rearrangement joins TRBV27 to TRBJ1-2; TRBD1 agrees at 11 bases. The CDR3 contains 14 residues. CDR1 and CDR2 from the germline V gene are MNHEY and SMNVEV (reference sequence). V trimming: 7 bases; J trimming: 6 bases; junction bases outside the gene matches: 7. For the CDR3, the DNA is TGTGCCAGCACCTCCGGGACAGGGGGGGATGGCTACACCTTC. Its protein is CASTSGTGGDGYTF.

The genes are TRBV7-2 and TRBJ2-3, with 7 nucleotides matching TRBD1. V lost 5 bases and J lost 6; bases outside the gene matches: 11. There are 15 residues in the CDR3. The germline V gene encodes CDR1 SGHTA and CDR2 FQGNSA. The CDR3 sequence: CASSPPDREADTQYF. The CDR3 DNA reads as TGTGCCAGCAGCCCCCCCGACAGGGAAGCGGATACGCAGTATTTT.

This chain uses TRBV6-5 with TRBJ2-5; a weak D match, TRBD1 (6 bases). The CDR3 covers 13 residues. From germline, CDR1 is MNHEY and CDR2 SVGAGI. The V and J ends lost 5 bases and 4 bases respectively, with 11 bases between them. CDR3: CASSTGLGETQYF. CDR3 DNA: TGTGCCAGCAGTACAGGGTTAGGAGAGACCCAGTACTTC.

Only a few counts were recorded for this clone. CDR3 DNA: TGTGCCAGCAGCGCCCAACATGTCTCTGGAAACACCATATATTTT. It yields the protein CASSAQHVSGNTIYF. The chain is built from TRBV4-2 and TRBJ1-3; D gene unclear. The CDR3 is 15 amino acids. Trimming stripped 5 bases from V and 0 bases from J, with 11 bases between. The V gene's germline CDR1 is LGHNA and CDR2 YNFKEQ.

This chain links TRBV30 with TRBJ2-7; D might be TRBD1 (5 bases). Germline V gene lookup returns CDR1 GTSNPN and CDR2 SVGIG (reference sequence). Trimming left V 3 bases short and J 1 base short, with 13 bases between. The CDR3 loop spans 14 amino acids. CDR3: CAWRRPDSSYEQYF. Here the CDR3 DNA reads TGTGCCTGGAGACGGCCTGACAGTTCCTACGAGCAGTACTTC.

CDR3 in amino acids: CASSPGFGTSGGNEQFF. CDR3 DNA: TGTGCCAGCAGCCCAGGGTTTGGGACTAGCGGGGGGAACGAGCAGTTCTTC. V is TRBV7-9 and J is TRBJ2-1, with TRBD2 matching 15 bases. V was pared by 5 bases and J by 10 bases, with 12 bases of the junction left unmatched. CDR1 SEHNR and CDR2 FQNEAQ come from the germline V gene (reference sequence). The CDR3 is 17 amino acids.

The chain carries TRBV10-3 and TRBJ1-2; possible D gene TRBD1, 5 bases. This CDR3 is 14 amino acids long. Trimming left V 5 bases short and J 7 bases short, with 17 bases between. The germline V gene encodes CDR1 ENHRY and CDR2 SYGVKD. The CDR3 loop is CAISPLGGQGGYTF. CDR3 sequence (DNA): TGTGCCATCAGTCCCCTCGGAGGGCAGGGTGGCTACACCTTC.

This clone appeared a single time. The chain carries TRBV10-3 and TRBJ1-1; 10 bases fit TRBD1. Germline V CDR1 and CDR2: ENHRY, SYGVKD. V gave up 4 bases and J gave up 4 bases; unmatched junction bases: 12. The CDR3 sequence is 17 residues long. In nucleotides, the CDR3 is TGTGCCATCAGTGGAGCAGGGACAGGGGAGAGGAGCACTGAAGCTTTCTTT. It specifies CAISGAGTGERSTEAFF.

The DNA of the CDR3 is TGTGCCAGCAGTTTCAAGTTTCCAGGATACGAGCAGTACTTC. It translates to CASSFKFPGYEQYF. This chain joins TRBV27 and TRBJ2-7; D is unresolved. The germline V gene has CDR1 MNHEY and CDR2 SMNVEV (reference sequence). With 3 bases removed from V and 4 bases from J, the gap between germline ends came to 13 bases. This CDR3 comprises 14 residues.

This chain links TRBV6-6 with TRBJ2-7; D remains ambiguous. The CDR3 runs 15 residues. The germline gives CDR1 MNHNY, CDR2 SVGAGI (reference sequence). V was trimmed by 2 bases and J by 3 bases, leaving 14 bases between them. In nucleotides, the CDR3 is TGTGCCAGCAGTTACGCGATAACGGTACTCTACGAGCAGTACTTC. Residues: CASSYAITVLYEQYF.

The chain has TRBV19 and TRBJ2-3; 12 bases match TRBD2. Germline trimming cut 2 bases from V and 6 bases from J; bases unmatched to any gene: 6. Germline-derived CDR1 and CDR2 are LNHDA and SQIVND (reference sequence). The CDR3 is 16 amino acids. This CDR3 is CASSINPSGGADTQYF. DNA of the CDR3: TGTGCCAGTAGTATAAATCCTAGCGGGGGGGCGGATACGCAGTATTTT.

The genes are TRBV19 and TRBJ1-5, with 9 bases that match TRBD1. V trimming: 5 bases; J trimming: 3 bases; junction bases outside the gene matches: 8. The CDR3 runs to 16 residues. The germline gives CDR1 LNHDA, CDR2 SQIVND (reference sequence). CDR3 bases: TGTGCCAGTAGTCCCGCGGGACAGGGTGACAATCAGCCCCAGCATTTT. As protein: CASSPAGQGDNQPQHF. The entire variable domain, with the rest obtained from reference TRBV19 and TRBJ1-5, is as follows: DGGITQSPKYLFRKEGQNVTLSCEQNLNHDAMYWYRQDPGQGLRLIYYSQIVNDFQKGDIAEGYSVSREKKESFPLTVTSAQKNPTAFYLCASSPAGQGDNQPQHFGDGTRLSIL.

This clone was recorded once. The V gene is TRBV7-3, the J gene TRBJ2-3; 15 nucleotides agree with TRBD2. Germline lookup yields CDR1 SGHTA and CDR2 FQGTGA. V was clipped by 5 bases and J by 8 bases; unmatched bases: 8. This CDR3 comprises 16 residues. CDR3 sequence (DNA): TGTGCCAGCAGCCATGGACTAGCGGGGGGGTGGGGTACGCAGTATTTT. Protein sequence: CASSHGLAGGWGTQYF.

V usage is TRBV9 and J usage is TRBJ2-3; 7 positions agree with TRBD2. This CDR3 has 15 residues. The germline V gene encodes CDR1 SGDLS and CDR2 YYNGEE. Unmatched junction bases numbered 1, after V lost 0 bases and J lost 0 bases. The CDR3: CASSVGLASTDTQYF. Written as DNA, the CDR3 is TGTGCCAGCAGCGTAGGACTAGCTAGCACAGATACGCAGTATTTT.

The J gene is TRBJ1-3, the V gene TRBV5-1, with a weak D call TRBD1 (6 bases). Trimming took 2 bases from V and 0 from J, leaving 9 bases between them. The germline V gene encodes CDR1 SGHRS and CDR2 YFSETQ. The CDR3 loop spans 15 amino acids. The CDR3 is CASSLQGNSGNTIYF. As DNA, the CDR3 is TGCGCCAGCAGCTTACAGGGAAACTCTGGAAACACCATATATTTT.

The V gene is TRBV30, the J gene TRBJ1-1, with D hard to call. V lost 1 base, J lost 10 bases, and 10 bases lay in between. Germline V gives CDR1 GTSNPN, CDR2 SVGIG (reference sequence). There are 11 residues in the CDR3. Here the CDR3 reads CAWSGPEAAFF. In DNA, the CDR3 is TGTGCCTGGAGTGGACCTGAGGCAGCTTTCTTT.

This chain links TRBV27 with TRBJ1-2; TRBD1 might be the D (5 bases). This CDR3 comprises 13 residues. Germline loops: CDR1 MNHEY, CDR2 SMNVEV (reference sequence). The V gene lost 1 base and the J gene lost 8 bases, with 11 bases spanning the gap. The CDR3 sequence: CASSLYGGGGYTF. The CDR3 nucleotides read TGTGCCAGCAGTTTATACGGGGGAGGAGGCTACACCTTC.

This chain connects TRBV6-1 to TRBJ1-1; TRBD1 matches 7 bases. J was trimmed by 5 bases and V by 6 bases; bases with no gene match: 6. From germline, CDR1 is MNHNS and CDR2 SASEGT. CDR3 length: 13 amino acids. The CDR3 sequence: CASRGDRWTEAFF. In DNA form, the CDR3 reads TGTGCCAGCAGGGGGGACAGATGGACTGAAGCTTTCTTT.

The chain has TRBV5-1 and TRBJ1-1; 10 nucleotides agree with TRBD1. This CDR3 region has 16 residues. Per the germline V gene, CDR1 is SGHRS and CDR2 is YFSETQ. Trimming cost V 3 bases and J 5 bases; bases outside gene matches: 10. The DNA of the CDR3 is TGCGCCAGCAGCTATCGACAGGGGGCCGGGGGGACTGAAGCTTTCTTT. Translation gives CASSYRQGAGGTEAFF.

The chain uses TRBV6-5 and TRBJ1-1, with TRBD1 matching 7 bases. CDR3 length equals 14 residues. The germline V gene has CDR1 MNHEY and CDR2 SVGAGI. The ends lost 6 bases at V and 11 bases at J; junction bases unmatched: 15. CDR3 nucleotides: TGTGCCAGCAGCCACAGGGGAAATAAGGTGGGGGCTTTCTTT. This translates into CASSHRGNKVGAFF.

In this sample, this clone turned up once. The chain has TRBV12-2 and TRBJ2-5; the table's D call, TRBD1, has no DNA check behind it. TRBV12-2 is shown as a pseudogene. The CDR3 extends over 13 amino acids. CDR3 DNA sequence: TGTGCAAGTCGCCTGAAGGGGCAAGAGACCCAGTACTTC. It encodes CASRLKGQETQYF.

The chain links TRBV18 to TRBJ1-1; D ambiguous. Per the germline V gene, CDR1 is KGHSH and CDR2 is LQKENI. V was trimmed by 6 bases and J by 4 bases, leaving 15 bases between them. The CDR3 is made up of 14 amino acids. The CDR3 protein is CASSPVFPGTEAFF. CDR3 DNA sequence: TGTGCCAGCTCCCCGGTATTTCCGGGCACTGAAGCTTTCTTT.

This clone was counted only a few times. The chain has TRBV2 and TRBJ2-5; D uncertain. V was shortened by 6 bases and J by 4 bases, with 9 bases between the two germline ends. The CDR3 runs to 12 residues. Germline loops: CDR1 SNHLY, CDR2 FYNNEI. CDR3 region: CASSQARETQYF. The CDR3, as DNA: TGTGCCAGCAGCCAGGCACGAGAGACCCAGTACTTC.

The chain combines TRBV6-6 with TRBJ2-7; possibly TRBD2 for D (6 bases). The V end was cut by 8 bases, the J end by 1 base, with 12 bases between. CDR3 length equals 13 residues. Germline V gives CDR1 MNHNY, CDR2 SVGAGI (reference sequence). CDR3 nucleotides: TGTGCCAGCCGGGACTCCGATTCCTACGAGCAGTACTTC. Translated, it gives CASRDSDSYEQYF.

The V and J genes are TRBV6-1 and TRBJ2-2; D might be TRBD2 (5 bases). CDR3 size: 16 residues. Trimming left V 2 bases short and J 4 bases short, with 14 bases between. The germline V gene encodes CDR1 MNHNS and CDR2 SASEGT. This chain's CDR3 is CASSEYYRGGTGELFF. The DNA of the CDR3 is TGTGCCAGCAGTGAATATTACCGCGGAGGCACCGGGGAGCTGTTTTTT.